This is a list of T cell receptor beta chains from one sample in a study of CD8 T cells in Susac syndrome. Each CDR3 protein gets one entry after TCRdb re-called the immunoSEQ multiplex PCR reads with MiXCR. Of tens of thousands of distinct CDR3 sequences in the sample, 93% are singletons; the top ten hold approximately 0.49%. Sequencing was carried out using CD8+ T cells from PBMCs. The origin of the receptors is a human donor with multiple sclerosis. Each CDR3 is given with its conserved first and last residue. D genes are given only for firm matches. The listing skips clone size in some rows; elsewhere it reads once, few, many or a size class.

clone_size | d_call | j_call | v_call | cdr3_aa | cdr3_nt
- | - | TRBJ2-5 | TRBV2 | CASREEETQYF | TGTGCCAGCAGAGAGGAAGAGACCCAGTACTTC
- | - | TRBJ2-6 | TRBV14 | CASSQEEVTLIGANVLTF | TGTGCCAGCAGCCAAGAAGAGGTGACTTTGATTGGGGCCAACGTCCTGACTTTC
- | - | TRBJ2-3 | TRBV27 | CASTPIPGFGDTQYF | TGTGCCAGCACCCCCATCCCGGGTTTTGGAGATACGCAGTATTTT
- | TRBD2 | TRBJ2-1 | TRBV10-3 | CAISEQATSGGNEQFF | TGTGCCATCAGTGAGCAAGCGACTAGCGGGGGCAATGAGCAGTTCTTC
- | TRBD1 | TRBJ2-6 | TRBV7-9 | CASSFRDRDPSGANVLTF | TGTGCCAGCAGCTTTCGGGACAGGGACCCCTCTGGGGCCAACGTCCTGACTTTC
- | TRBD1 | TRBJ1-4 | TRBV29-1 | CSAGTGGFRATNEKLFF | TGCAGCGCGGGGACAGGGGGCTTTCGTGCGACTAATGAAAAACTGTTTTTT
- | TRBD2 | TRBJ2-1 | TRBV13 | CASSPHSGGNNEQFF | TGTGCCAGCAGCCCCCATAGCGGGGGAAACAATGAGCAGTTCTTC
once | - | TRBJ2-2 | TRBV4-3 | CASSQGAAGVGHTGELFF | TGCGCCAGCAGCCAAGGGGCCGCAGGGGTAGGGCACACCGGGGAGCTGTTTTTT
- | TRBD1 | TRBJ1-6 | TRBV11-2 | CASSLGTGGSPLHF | TGTGCCAGCAGCTTAGGGACAGGGGGATCACCCCTCCACTTT
- | - | TRBJ1-2 | TRBV7-9 | CASSQGTPVQGYTF | TGTGCCAGCAGCCAGGGGACACCGGTACAAGGCTACACCTTC
- | - | TRBJ1-1 | TRBV2 | CASERAAEAFF | TGTGCCAGCGAGAGGGCGGCTGAAGCTTTCTTT
- | - | TRBJ2-5 | TRBV7-9 | CASSSRSGGQETQYF | TGTGCCAGCAGCTCACGTTCTGGGGGGCAAGAGACCCAGTACTTC
- | - | TRBJ2-7 | TRBV9 | CASSVAPGGGYEQYF | TGTGCCAGCAGCGTAGCCCCAGGAGGGGGGTACGAGCAGTACTTC
- | TRBD1 | TRBJ1-5 | TRBV20-1 | CSAIPQGAFGNQPQHF | TGCAGTGCTATTCCCCAGGGGGCTTTCGGCAATCAGCCCCAGCATTTT
- | - | TRBJ2-1 | TRBV12-5 | CASGTPAGGEQFF | TGTGCTAGTGGTACCCCCGCCGGCGGTGAGCAGTTCTTC
- | - | TRBJ2-3 | TRBV28 | CATGLGDEADTQYF | TGTGCCACGGGGTTAGGGGACGAAGCAGATACGCAGTATTTT
- | - | TRBJ2-7 | TRBV6-2/TRBV6-3 | CASSYTPDLAREQYF | TGTGCCAGCAGTTACACCCCCGACTTGGCGCGCGAGCAGTACTTC
- | - | TRBJ1-1 | TRBV20-1 | CSAIRAEGLNTEAFF | TGCAGTGCTATCCGGGCCGAGGGGCTGAACACTGAAGCTTTCTTT
- | TRBD2 | TRBJ2-7 | TRBV2 | CAGVSAGNIYEQYF | TGTGCCGGCGTTTCAGCGGGGAACATCTACGAGCAGTACTTC
- | - | TRBJ2-1 | TRBV13 | CASSLVSPTYNEQFF | TGTGCCAGCAGCTTAGTATCCCCCACTTACAATGAGCAGTTCTTC
- | TRBD1 | TRBJ1-5 | TRBV2 | CASRPIGQGESQPQHF | TGTGCCAGCAGACCGATCGGACAGGGGGAAAGCCAGCCCCAGCATTTT
- | - | TRBJ1-1 | TRBV29-1 | CSVTWGATEAFF | TGCAGCGTAACATGGGGGGCAACTGAAGCTTTCTTT
- | - | TRBJ2-7 | TRBV5-4 | CASSLVQDREQYF | TGTGCCAGCAGCTTGGTTCAGGACCGCGAGCAGTACTTC
- | TRBD1 | TRBJ1-1 | TRBV19 | CASSIGAGGAGTEAFF | TGTGCCAGTAGTATAGGGGCAGGGGGCGCGGGTACTGAAGCTTTCTTT
- | TRBD1 | TRBJ1-2 | TRBV5-6 | CASSGGQGLNYGYTF | TGTGCCAGCAGCGGGGGACAGGGATTAAACTATGGCTACACCTTC
- | - | TRBJ2-1 | TRBV7-2 | CASSFWASKGNEQFF | TGTGCCAGCAGCTTTTGGGCATCCAAGGGCAATGAGCAGTTCTTC
- | - | TRBJ1-1 | TRBV30 | CAWGDLIGTEAFF | TGTGCCTGGGGGGACCTAATAGGGACTGAAGCTTTCTTT
once | - | TRBJ1-1 | TRBV6-2/TRBV6-3 | CASRGLLPTEAFF | TGTGCCAGCAGGGGTCTTCTGCCCACTGAAGCTTTCTTT
- | - | TRBJ2-7 | TRBV7-9 | CATVTQGKSYEQYF | TGTGCCACCGTTACTCAGGGCAAGTCCTACGAGCAGTACTTC
- | - | TRBJ2-3 | TRBV27 | CASSNGASTDTQYF | TGTGCCAGCAGTAACGGGGCGAGCACAGATACGCAGTATTTT
- | - | TRBJ2-3 | TRBV6-1 | CASSASLGDAASTDTQYF | TGTGCCAGCAGTGCATCCCTCGGAGATGCGGCGAGCACAGATACGCAGTATTTT
- | - | TRBJ2-3 | TRBV10-2 | CASSDSDATDTQYF | TGCGCCAGCAGTGACTCCGACGCCACAGATACGCAGTATTTT
- | - | TRBJ2-7 | TRBV19 | CASSTQGTYEQYF | TGTGCCAGTAGTACACAGGGTACCTACGAGCAGTACTTC
few | - | TRBJ2-3 | TRBV6-5 | CASSSGQSTDTQYF | TGTGCCAGCAGTTCCGGACAGTCCACAGATACGCAGTATTTT
once | - | TRBJ1-5 | TRBV19 | CASSFGAHGNQPQHF | TGTGCCAGTAGTTTTGGTGCCCATGGCAATCAGCCCCAGCATTTT
- | TRBD2 | TRBJ2-2 | TRBV29-1 | CSVRTSGGTNTGELFF | TGCAGCGTTCGGACTAGCGGGGGGACGAACACCGGGGAGCTGTTTTTT
- | - | TRBJ1-2 | TRBV5-5 | CASSLDRANYGYTF | TGTGCCAGCAGCTTGGACAGGGCTAACTATGGCTACACCTTC
once | - | TRBJ2-7 | TRBV14 | CASSQGGISYEQYF | TGTGCCAGCAGCCAAGGTGGGATTTCCTACGAGCAGTACTTC
- | TRBD1 | TRBJ2-7 | TRBV28 | CASSLSGTGDEQYF | TGTGCCAGCAGTTTATCCGGGACAGGGGACGAGCAGTACTTC
- | - | TRBJ1-1 | TRBV18 | CASQRVTVNTEAFF | TGTGCCAGTCAGAGGGTGACCGTTAACACTGAAGCTTTCTTT
- | - | TRBJ1-1 | TRBV4-1 | CASSRSGVSTEAFF | TGCGCCAGCAGCCGGTCAGGGGTGAGCACTGAAGCTTTCTTT
- | - | TRBJ2-7 | TRBV6-5 | CASSYIGAREQYF | TGTGCCAGCAGTTACATCGGGGCGCGTGAGCAGTACTTC
- | - | TRBJ1-1 | TRBV16 | CASHRADTEAFF | TGTGCCAGCCATAGGGCTGACACTGAAGCTTTCTTT
- | - | TRBJ1-5 | TRBV6-2/TRBV6-3 | CASSYDVGESNQPQHF | TGTGCCAGCAGTTACGATGTCGGGGAAAGCAATCAGCCCCAGCATTTT
- | - | TRBJ2-5 | TRBV2 | CASSEVLGDQETQYF | TGTGCCAGCAGTGAAGTGTTAGGGGATCAAGAGACCCAGTACTTC
- | TRBD2 | TRBJ2-3 | TRBV6-4 | CASSEEAGGGDTQYF | TGTGCCAGCAGTGAGGAAGCGGGGGGAGGAGATACGCAGTATTTT
- | - | TRBJ1-5 | TRBV7-9 | CASSFANQPQHF | TGTGCCAGCAGCTTTGCTAATCAGCCCCAGCATTTT
few | - | TRBJ2-3 | TRBV11-1 | CASTLWQPEGRTDTQYF | TGTGCCAGCACCTTGTGGCAGCCCGAGGGTAGGACAGATACGCAGTATTTT
- | TRBD2 | TRBJ2-3 | TRBV30 | CAWESGGVTDTQYF | TGTGCCTGGGAGAGCGGGGGGGTCACAGATACGCAGTATTTT
- | TRBD2 | TRBJ2-1 | TRBV27 | CASSLSAGDPYNEQFF | TGTGCCAGCAGTTTATCGGCGGGGGACCCCTACAATGAGCAGTTCTTC
- | TRBD1 | TRBJ2-3 | TRBV15 | CATSRETGTGVYTQYF | TGTGCCACCAGCAGAGAAACGGGGACAGGGGTGTATACGCAGTATTTT
- | - | TRBJ1-3 | TRBV3-1 | CASSQDAAYSDSGNTIYF | TGTGCCAGCAGCCAAGATGCGGCCTACTCGGACTCTGGAAACACCATATATTTT
- | - | TRBJ1-2 | TRBV5-1 | CASSLGTDNYGYTF | TGCGCCAGCAGCTTGGGGACGGATAACTATGGCTACACCTTC
- | - | TRBJ2-5 | TRBV14 | CASSQDRRGGQASQETQYF | TGTGCCAGCAGCCAAGATAGGAGGGGCGGACAGGCGTCCCAAGAGACCCAGTACTTC
- | - | TRBJ2-7 | TRBV5-1 | CASSFFGHEQYF | TGCGCCAGCAGCTTCTTCGGCCACGAGCAGTACTTC
- | - | TRBJ2-5 | TRBV9 | CASSARDTSQETQYF | TGTGCCAGCAGCGCCCGGGACACCTCACAAGAGACCCAGTACTTC
- | - | TRBJ2-6 | TRBV4-1 | CASSPRRAGANVLTF | TGCGCCAGCAGCCCCAGGCGTGCCGGGGCCAACGTCCTGACTTTC
- | TRBD1 | TRBJ1-1 | TRBV29-1 | CSDDRVAAFF | TGCAGCGACGACAGGGTAGCAGCTTTCTTT
- | - | TRBJ1-1 | TRBV7-9 | CASSLAQGSYTEAFF | TGTGCCAGCAGCTTAGCGCAGGGGAGCTACACTGAAGCTTTCTTT
- | - | TRBJ1-1 | TRBV29-1 | CSVVLVNTEAFF | TGCAGCGTTGTGCTAGTGAACACTGAAGCTTTCTTT